This T cell receptor beta chain was sequenced for a study of blood T cell repertoires in COVID-19. At the level of the study: COVID-19 samples, acute and convalescent, were from the United States, Italy and Spain. The analysed material was cDNA or gDNA that came from T cells, B-cell-depleted T cells, or PBMCs.

J gave up 6 bases and V 1 base, and 11 bases lay outside the gene matches. Germline V lookup: CDR1 LGHNA, CDR2 YNFKEQ. The CDR3 consists of 16 residues. This clone came up once. Sequencing was performed with immunoSEQ multiplex PCR; in TCRdb, only in-frame clones are kept and a portion is missing. The sample lists 35,000 to 45,000 clones; approximately 89% were seen once. This TCR came from a human donor in a cohort sampled during active COVID-19. The specimen sequenced was peripheral blood. This chain connects TRBV4-2 to TRBJ1-2, with 7 nucleotides matching TRBD1. This chain's CDR3 is CASSQGPRGAFDGYTF. CDR3 sequence (DNA): TGTGCCAGCAGCCAAGGCCCCAGGGGGGCCTTCGATGGCTACACCTTC.